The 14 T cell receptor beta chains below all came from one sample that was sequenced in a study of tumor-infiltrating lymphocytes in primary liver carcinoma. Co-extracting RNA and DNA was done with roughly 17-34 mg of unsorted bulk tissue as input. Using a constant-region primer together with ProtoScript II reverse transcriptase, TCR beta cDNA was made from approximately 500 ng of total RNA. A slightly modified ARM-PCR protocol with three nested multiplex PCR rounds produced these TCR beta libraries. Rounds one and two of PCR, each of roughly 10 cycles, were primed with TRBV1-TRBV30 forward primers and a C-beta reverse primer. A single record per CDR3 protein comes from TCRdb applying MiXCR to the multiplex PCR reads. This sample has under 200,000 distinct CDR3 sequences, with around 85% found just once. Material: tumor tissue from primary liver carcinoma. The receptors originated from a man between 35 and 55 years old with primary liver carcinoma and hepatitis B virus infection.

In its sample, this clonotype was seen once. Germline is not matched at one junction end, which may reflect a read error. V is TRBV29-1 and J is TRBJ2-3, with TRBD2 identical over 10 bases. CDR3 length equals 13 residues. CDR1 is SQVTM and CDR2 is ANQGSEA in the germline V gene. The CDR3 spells CSAQRGGTDTRYF. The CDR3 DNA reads TGCAGCGCCCAGCGGGGGGGCACTGATACGCGGTATTTT.

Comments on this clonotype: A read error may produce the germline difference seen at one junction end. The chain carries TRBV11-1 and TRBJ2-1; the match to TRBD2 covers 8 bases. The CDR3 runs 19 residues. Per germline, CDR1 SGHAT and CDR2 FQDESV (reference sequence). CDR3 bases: TGTGCCAAAAGCCCTCCCCCTGCTAGCGGGTTTAACTCCTACAATGAGCAATTCTTC. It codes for CAKSPPPASGFNSYNEQFF.

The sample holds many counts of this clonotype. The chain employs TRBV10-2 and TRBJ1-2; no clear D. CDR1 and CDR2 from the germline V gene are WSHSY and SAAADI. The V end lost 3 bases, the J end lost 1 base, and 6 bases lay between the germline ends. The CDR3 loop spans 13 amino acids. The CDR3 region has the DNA TGCGCCAGCAGTGAAATCGTTAACTATGGCTACACCTTC. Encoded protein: CASSEIVNYGYTF.

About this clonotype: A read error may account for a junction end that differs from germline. CDR3 region: CTSSIRDRGTQETQYF. CDR3 in DNA: TGTACCAGCAGTATCCGGGACAGGGGTACCCAAGAGACACAGTACTTC. The V gene is TRBV6-6, the J gene TRBJ2-5, with 10 bases fitting TRBD1. Germline CDR1 MNHNY, CDR2 SVGAGI (reference sequence). The CDR3 length is 16 residues.

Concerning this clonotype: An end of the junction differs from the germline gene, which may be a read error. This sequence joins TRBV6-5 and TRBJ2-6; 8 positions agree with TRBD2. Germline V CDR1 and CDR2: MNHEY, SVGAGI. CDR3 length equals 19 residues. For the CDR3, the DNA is TGTGCCAGCAGTTCGTCCGGGACTAGGGGGTATTCTGCGGCCAACCTCCTGACTTTC. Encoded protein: CASSSSGTRGYSAANLLTF.

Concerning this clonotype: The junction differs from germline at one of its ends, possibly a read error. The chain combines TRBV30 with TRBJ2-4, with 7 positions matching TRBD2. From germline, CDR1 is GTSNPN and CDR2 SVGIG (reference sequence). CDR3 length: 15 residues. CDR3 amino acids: CAWSNREVTKSIQYF. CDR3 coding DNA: TGTGCCTGGAGTAACCGGGAGGTAACCAAAAGCATTCAGTACTTC.

This chain's CDR3 is CASSPVPGQDISEQYF. The CDR3 DNA is TGTGCCAGCAGCCCAGTCCCGGGACAGGATATAAGCGAGCAGTACTTC. This chain connects TRBV7-9 to TRBJ2-7, with TRBD1 identical over 8 bases. With V trimmed by 5 bases and J by 6 bases, 15 bases remained unmatched. The CDR3 sequence is 16 residues long. Germline assignment: CDR1 SEHNR and CDR2 FQNEAQ (reference sequence).

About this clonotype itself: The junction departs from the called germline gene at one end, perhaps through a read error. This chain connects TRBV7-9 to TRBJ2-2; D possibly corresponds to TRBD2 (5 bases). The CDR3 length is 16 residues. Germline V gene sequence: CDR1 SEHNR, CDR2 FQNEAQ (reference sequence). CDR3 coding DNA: TGTGCCAGCAGCTTAGTTCTTCAGCGTTGGATCGGGGAGCTCTTTTTT. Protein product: CASSLVLQRWIGELFF. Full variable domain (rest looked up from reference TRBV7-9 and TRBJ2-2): DTGVSQNPRHKITKRGQNVTFRCDPISEHNRLYWYRQTLGQGPEFLTYFQNEAQLEKSRLLSDRFSAERPKGSFSTLEIQRTEQGDSAMYLCASSLVLQRWIGELFFGEGSRLTVL.

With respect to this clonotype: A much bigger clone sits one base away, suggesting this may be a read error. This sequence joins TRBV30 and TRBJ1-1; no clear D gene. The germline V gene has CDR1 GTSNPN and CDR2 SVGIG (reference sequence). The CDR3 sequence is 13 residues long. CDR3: CARRNWRNTEAFF. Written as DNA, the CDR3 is TGTGCCCGGAGGAATTGGCGGAACACTGAAGCTTTCTTT.

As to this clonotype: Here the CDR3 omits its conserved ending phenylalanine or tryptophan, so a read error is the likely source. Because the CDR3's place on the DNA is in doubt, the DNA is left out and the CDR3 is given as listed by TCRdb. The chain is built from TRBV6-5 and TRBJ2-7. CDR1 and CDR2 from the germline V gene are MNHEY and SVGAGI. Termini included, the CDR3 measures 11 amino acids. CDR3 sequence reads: CASSSRREQYY.

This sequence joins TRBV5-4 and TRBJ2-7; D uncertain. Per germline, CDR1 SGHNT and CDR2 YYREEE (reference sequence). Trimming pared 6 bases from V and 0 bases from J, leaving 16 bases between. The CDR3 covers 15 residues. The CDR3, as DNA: TGTGCCAGCAACACCAAAGACGGATTCTCCTACGAGCAGTACTTC. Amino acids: CASNTKDGFSYEQYF. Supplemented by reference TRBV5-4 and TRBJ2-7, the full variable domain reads ETGVTQSPTHLIKTRGQQVTLRCSSQSGHNTVSWYQQALGQGPQFIFQYYREEENGRGNFPPRFSGLQFPNYSSELNVNALELDDSALYLCASNTKDGFSYEQYFGPGTRLTVT.

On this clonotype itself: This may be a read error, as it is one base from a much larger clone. This CDR3 is CASTLTKNIQYF. CDR3 bases: TGTGCCAGCACTTTAACTAAAAACATTCAGTACTTC. The rearrangement uses TRBV28 and TRBJ2-4; D call uncertain. Germline values: CDR1 MDHEN, CDR2 SYDVKM. The CDR3 is 12 amino acids.

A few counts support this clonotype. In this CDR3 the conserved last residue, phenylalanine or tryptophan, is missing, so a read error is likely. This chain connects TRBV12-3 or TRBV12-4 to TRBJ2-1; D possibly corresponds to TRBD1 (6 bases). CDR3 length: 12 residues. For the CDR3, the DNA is TGTGCCAGTAGTTTATGGACAGACGAGCAGTTCCTC. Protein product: CASSLWTDEQFL.

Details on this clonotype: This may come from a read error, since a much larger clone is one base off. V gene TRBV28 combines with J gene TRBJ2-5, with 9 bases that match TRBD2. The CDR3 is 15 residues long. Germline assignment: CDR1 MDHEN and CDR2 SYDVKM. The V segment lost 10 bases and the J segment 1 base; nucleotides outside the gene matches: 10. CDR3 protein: CANHLASGVQETQYF. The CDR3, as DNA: TGTGCCAATCATTTGGCTAGCGGGGTCCAAGAGACCCAGTACTTC.